What follows is one TCR beta chain and its context. These data belong to a study of T-cell reconstitution after alpha-beta-depleted transplantation in children. Unique molecular identifiers were incorporated during preparation of the TCRbeta library. From the PCR reads, TCRdb called clonotypes with MiXCR, one entry per CDR3 protein. Among under 750,000 distinct CDR3 sequences listed, about 21% were seen once. CDR3 length: 15 amino acids. V was pared by 5 bases and J by 5 bases, with 16 bases between. Sequenced material: PBMCs, mostly from graft donor cells, taken 360 days after TCRalphabeta/CD19-depleted stem cell transplant. This clonotype was sampled from a boy younger than two who had a stem cell transplant for acute myeloid leukemia, so the T cells may come from the graft donor. The chain carries TRBV12-3 or TRBV12-4 and TRBJ1-3, with D maybe TRBD1 (5 bases). The CDR3 spells CASSPTGTRRNTIYF. DNA of the CDR3: TGTGCCAGCAGTCCCACGGGGACCCGCAGAAACACCATATATTTT.